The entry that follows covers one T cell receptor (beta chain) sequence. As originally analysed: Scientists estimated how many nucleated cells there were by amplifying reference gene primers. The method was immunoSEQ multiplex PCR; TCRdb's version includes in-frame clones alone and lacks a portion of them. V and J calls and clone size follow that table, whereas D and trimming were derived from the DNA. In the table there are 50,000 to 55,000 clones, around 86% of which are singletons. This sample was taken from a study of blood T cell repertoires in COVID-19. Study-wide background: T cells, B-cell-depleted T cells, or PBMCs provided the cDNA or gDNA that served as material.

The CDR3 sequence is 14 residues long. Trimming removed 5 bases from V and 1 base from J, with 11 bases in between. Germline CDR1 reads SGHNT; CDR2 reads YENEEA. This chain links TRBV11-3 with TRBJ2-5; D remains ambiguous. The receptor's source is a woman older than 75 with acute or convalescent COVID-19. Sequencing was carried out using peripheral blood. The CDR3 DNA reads TGTGCCAGCAGCCCGCGACAAGTCCAAGAGACCCAGTACTTC. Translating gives CASSPRQVQETQYF.